Each of the 23 T cell receptor beta chains below was sequenced from the same sample in a study of T-cell reconstitution after alpha-beta-depleted transplantation in children. Unique molecular identifiers were built into the TCRbeta library. TCRdb independently ran MiXCR on the PCR reads; one entry per CDR3 protein. Among hundreds of thousands of distinct CDR3 sequences listed, around 14% were seen once. The input for sequencing was PBMCs, taken before TCRalphabeta/CD19-depleted stem cell transplant. The origin of the receptors is a girl aged 2 to 9 with congenital amegakaryocytic thrombocytopenia, due to receive a stem cell transplant.

This clonotype was found a few times. The junction departs from the called germline gene at one end, perhaps through a read error. V is TRBV3-1 and J is TRBJ2-1; TRBD2 is a possible D gene (6 bases). Germline V gives CDR1 LGHDT, CDR2 YNNKEL (reference sequence). This CDR3 has 16 residues. CDR3 sequence reads: CASSEEAGSIFNEQFF. The CDR3 bases are TGTGCCAGCAGCGAAGAGGCCGGGAGTATATTCAATGAGCAGTTCTTC.

This clonotype was seen ten or more times. V and J are TRBV12-3 or TRBV12-4 and TRBJ2-7, with no clear D. Trimming pared 1 base from V and 10 bases from J, leaving 8 bases between. The CDR3 length is 11 residues. The CDR3 bases are TGTGCCAGCAGTTTAGGTCCCTTACAGTACTTC. Residues: CASSLGPLQYF.

The CDR3 protein is CSAARDMVNEQFF. CDR3 DNA sequence: TGCAGTGCTGCTCGGGACATGGTAAACGAGCAGTTCTTC. The chain has TRBV20-1 and TRBJ2-1; D is possibly TRBD1 (6 bases). V was shortened by 5 bases and J by 10 bases, with 18 bases between the two germline ends. CDR1 DFQATT and CDR2 SNEGSKA come from the germline V gene (reference sequence). CDR3 length: 13 residues.

At least ten counts were recorded for this clonotype. The chain recombines TRBV20-1 with TRBJ2-1, with a possible D match to TRBD2 (5 bases). V was trimmed by 0 bases and J by 5 bases, leaving 14 bases between them. CDR1 is DFQATT and CDR2 is SNEGSKA in the germline V gene (reference sequence). The CDR3 sequence is 15 residues long. CDR3 sequence: CSARDLAPINNEQFF. CDR3 nucleotides: TGCAGTGCTAGAGATCTAGCCCCGATCAACAATGAGCAGTTCTTC.

This clonotype has only a few counts. J is TRBJ2-1 and V is TRBV9; D uncertain. Germline V gene sequence: CDR1 SGDLS, CDR2 YYNGEE. The length of the CDR3 is 14 residues. V shed 0 bases and J shed 8 bases, with 12 bases lying between them. CDR3 protein: CASSVETPWDEQFF. For the CDR3, the DNA is TGTGCCAGCAGCGTAGAAACCCCGTGGGATGAGCAGTTCTTC.

This clonotype was seen a few times. The chain recombines TRBV11-2 with TRBJ2-1; no clear D. The germline gives CDR1 SGHAT, CDR2 FQNNGV. The CDR3 has 15 amino acids. V was clipped by 5 bases and J by 0 bases, with 11 bases between them. This CDR3 is CASSPARSSYNEQFF. The DNA of the CDR3 is TGTGCCAGCAGCCCTGCAAGGAGCTCCTACAATGAGCAGTTCTTC.

This clonotype came up many times. The chain employs TRBV18 and TRBJ2-6; D ambiguous. Germline lookup yields CDR1 KGHSH and CDR2 LQKENI. The germline V and J ends were trimmed by 5 bases and 0 bases, with 11 bases remaining between them. CDR3 size: 16 residues. The CDR3 reads CASSGQANSGANVLTF. CDR3 nucleotides: TGTGCCAGCTCAGGGCAGGCTAACTCTGGGGCCAACGTCCTGACTTTC.

This clonotype appeared many times. The CDR3 reads CASSLVTGRGSDEQYF. Here the CDR3 DNA reads TGCGCCAGCAGCTTGGTAACTGGCAGGGGCTCAGACGAGCAGTACTTC. The chain couples TRBV5-1 to TRBJ2-7, with D possibly being TRBD1 (6 bases). CDR1 and CDR2 from the germline V gene are SGHRS and YFSETQ. V shed 0 bases and J shed 5 bases, with 18 bases lying between them. The CDR3 runs 16 residues.

In this sample, this clonotype turned up many times. The V call is TRBV20-1, the J call TRBJ1-1; D uncertain. Trimming shortened V by 3 bases and J by 11 bases, and 13 bases separated the two germline ends. CDR3 length: 11 amino acids. Germline V CDR1 and CDR2: DFQATT, SNEGSKA (reference sequence). CDR3 amino acids: CSASSPIVAFF. In DNA, the CDR3 is TGCAGTGCTAGCTCCCCCATCGTGGCTTTCTTT.

This clonotype was seen more than once but under ten times. The rearrangement uses TRBV9 and TRBJ2-3, with TRBD2 identical over 8 bases. The V gene end was trimmed by 4 bases and the J gene end by 6 bases; junction bases not matched to a gene: 10. Per germline, CDR1 SGDLS and CDR2 YYNGEE. The CDR3 has 15 residues. CDR3 DNA sequence: TGTGCCAGCAGCTTGTGGCGGGAGGAGTCGGATACGCAGTATTTT. Its translation: CASSLWREESDTQYF.

This clonotype was counted many times. This sequence joins TRBV5-1 and TRBJ2-1; the match to TRBD2 covers 9 bases. J lost 7 bases, V lost 7 bases, and 9 bases had no gene match. The CDR3 has 14 amino acids. CDR1 is SGHRS, CDR2 YFSETQ, per germline. The CDR3 region has the DNA TGCGCCAGCGGCGGCCTAGCGGGACAAAATGAGCAGTTCTTC. This gives the protein CASGGLAGQNEQFF.

This clonotype came up a few times. V usage is TRBV12-3 or TRBV12-4 and J usage is TRBJ2-3, with 9 bases identical to TRBD1. The length of the CDR3 is 17 residues. J was trimmed by 0 bases and V by 6 bases; bases with no gene match: 10. CDR3 in DNA: TGTGCCAGCAGCGACCCGGGACAGGGAGCTAGCACAGATACGCAGTATTTT. Encoded protein: CASSDPGQGASTDTQYF.

J is TRBJ1-3 and V is TRBV7-6; the D is unclear. This CDR3 is 16 amino acids long. Germline V gene data show CDR1 as SGHVS and CDR2 as FNYEAQ. Trimming cost V 5 bases and J 3 bases, with 17 bases left between them. DNA for the CDR3: TGTGCCAGCAGCCCCAGAGCGGGGATAAATGGAAACACCATATATTTT. It yields the protein CASSPRAGINGNTIYF.

This chain joins TRBV28 and TRBJ1-5; 8 bases align to TRBD1. V lost 0 bases and J lost 2; bases outside the gene matches: 3. Germline V gene data show CDR1 as MDHEN and CDR2 as SYDVKM. CDR3 size: 16 residues. CDR3 DNA sequence: TGTGCCAGCAGTTTATGGCAGGGGGCCGGCAATCAGCCCCAGCATTTT. This translates into CASSLWQGAGNQPQHF. Looking up the rest from reference TRBV28 and TRBJ1-5 gives the full variable domain: DVKVTQSSRYLVKRTGEKVFLECVQDMDHENMFWYRQDPGLGLRLIYFSYDVKMKEKGDIPEGYSVSREKKERFSLILESASTNQTSMYLCASSLWQGAGNQPQHFGDGTRLSIL.

The V call is TRBV5-1, the J call TRBJ2-1; 7 nucleotides line up with TRBD1. This CDR3 region has 19 residues. The V segment lost 4 bases and the J segment 0 bases; nucleotides outside the gene matches: 16. Germline loops: CDR1 SGHRS, CDR2 YFSETQ. For the CDR3, the DNA is TGCGCCAGCAGCGCACCTCCGGGACAGCTCACCAGCTCCTACAATGAGCAGTTCTTC. This codes for CASSAPPGQLTSSYNEQFF.

This clonotype was counted at least ten times. V gene TRBV28 combines with J gene TRBJ2-2; 13 bases map to TRBD2. Germline assignment: CDR1 MDHEN and CDR2 SYDVKM. There are 18 residues in the CDR3. The ends lost 3 bases at V and 1 base at J; junction bases unmatched: 5. CDR3 coding DNA: TGTGCCAGCAGTTTTGGACTAGCGGGAGCAAGGAACACCGGGGAGCTGTTTTTT. Translated, it gives CASSFGLAGARNTGELFF.

This clonotype was recorded many times. The chain combines TRBV24-1 with TRBJ2-6, with D unclear. Germline lookup yields CDR1 KGHDR and CDR2 SFDVKD. The V gene lost 5 bases and the J gene lost 0 bases, with 13 bases spanning the gap. The CDR3 contains 17 residues. The CDR3 is CATSGPSTYSGANVLTF. CDR3 coding DNA: TGTGCCACCAGTGGACCCAGCACCTACTCTGGGGCCAACGTCCTGACTTTC.

This chain joins TRBV27 and TRBJ2-1, with D unresolved. The CDR3 consists of 14 residues. Germline V gene sequence: CDR1 MNHEY, CDR2 SMNVEV (reference sequence). With 6 bases removed from V and 0 bases from J, the gap between germline ends came to 9 bases. The CDR3 nucleotides read TGTGCCAGCAGCCTAGTCGACTCCTACAATGAGCAGTTCTTC. Amino acids: CASSLVDSYNEQFF.

The chain has TRBV11-2 and TRBJ2-1, with D tentatively TRBD2 (6 bases). V shed 7 bases and J shed 7 bases, with 14 bases lying between them. Germline V lookup: CDR1 SGHAT, CDR2 FQNNGV. This CDR3 contains 13 residues. The CDR3 region is CASTQGRGNEQFF. CDR3 nucleotides: TGTGCCAGCACGCAGGGCCGGGGGAATGAGCAGTTCTTC.

This clonotype was recorded many times. The rearrangement links TRBV29-1 to TRBJ2-7; D is perhaps TRBD2 (6 bases). CDR1 is SQVTM and CDR2 is ANQGSEA in the germline V gene. The CDR3 is 13 residues long. V was cut by 0 bases and J by 2 bases, with 8 bases left in between. CDR3 sequence reads: CSVEDGGAYEQYF. In DNA form, the CDR3 reads TGCAGCGTTGAAGATGGAGGGGCCTACGAGCAGTACTTC.

This clonotype was observed at least ten times. The chain links TRBV11-1 to TRBJ2-1, with 10 bases matching TRBD1. Germline V lookup: CDR1 SGHAT, CDR2 FQDESV (reference sequence). This CDR3 comprises 17 residues. V lost 1 base, J lost 7 bases, and 10 bases stayed unmatched. In nucleotides, the CDR3 is TGTGCCAGCAGCTTAGAGCTTCCGGGACAGGGGTTAAATGAGCAGTTCTTC. Its protein is CASSLELPGQGLNEQFF.

This clonotype has ten or more counts. The J gene is TRBJ2-3, the V gene TRBV10-3; unclear D gene. Germline V gives CDR1 ENHRY, CDR2 SYGVKD. The ends were cut back, 3 bases at V and 5 bases at J, with 6 bases in the middle. The CDR3 covers 12 residues. The CDR3 DNA reads as TGTGCCATCAGTGACCTCGTAGATACGCAGTATTTT. Amino acid sequence: CAISDLVDTQYF.

There are a few counts of this clonotype. J is TRBJ1-2 and V is TRBV11-2, with D uncertain. Trimming took 0 bases from V and 4 from J, leaving 12 bases between them. Germline loops: CDR1 SGHAT, CDR2 FQNNGV. CDR3 length: 15 amino acids. The CDR3 sequence: CASSLEAGVGYGYTF. The DNA for the CDR3 is TGTGCCAGCAGCTTAGAGGCAGGAGTGGGCTATGGCTACACCTTC.